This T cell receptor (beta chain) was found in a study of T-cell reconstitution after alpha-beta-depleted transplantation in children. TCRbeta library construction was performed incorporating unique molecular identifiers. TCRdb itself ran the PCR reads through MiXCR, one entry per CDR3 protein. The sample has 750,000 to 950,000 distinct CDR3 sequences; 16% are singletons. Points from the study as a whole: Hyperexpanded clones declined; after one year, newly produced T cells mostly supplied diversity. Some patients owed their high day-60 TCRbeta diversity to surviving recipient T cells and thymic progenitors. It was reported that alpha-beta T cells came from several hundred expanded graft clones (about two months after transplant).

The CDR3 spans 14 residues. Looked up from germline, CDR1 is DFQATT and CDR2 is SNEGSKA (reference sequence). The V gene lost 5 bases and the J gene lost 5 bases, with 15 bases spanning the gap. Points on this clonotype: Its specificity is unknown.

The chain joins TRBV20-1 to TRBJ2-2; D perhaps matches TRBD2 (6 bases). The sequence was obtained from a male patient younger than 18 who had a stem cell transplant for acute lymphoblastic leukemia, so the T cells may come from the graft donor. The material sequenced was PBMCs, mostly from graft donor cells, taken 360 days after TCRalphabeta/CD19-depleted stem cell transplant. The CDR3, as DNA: TGCAGTGCTGCGGGGCTAACAATGACCGGGGAGCTGTTTTTT. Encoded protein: CSAAGLTMTGELFF.